These 18 T cell receptor beta chains originate from one sample sequenced in a study of blood T cell dynamics during melanoma immunotherapy. Profiling relied on immunoSEQ multiplex PCR, and the TCRdb table lists in-frame clones only, not all of them. The table lists roughly 16,000 clones, approximately 94% of them singletons, with 0.2% to 0.25% in the top ten. Indicated time point: week 3, after first cycle of checkpoint inhibitor. Sequencing was performed on effector memory CD8+ T cells from blood, taken from a patient treated with checkpoint blockade. The receptors were sampled from a human donor with melanoma.

The chain joins TRBV7-9 to TRBJ2-7, with D possibly matching TRBD2 (6 bases). The CDR3 runs to 14 residues. The V end lost 5 bases, the J end lost 4 bases, and 15 bases lay between the germline ends. Germline V gene data show CDR1 as SEHNR and CDR2 as FQNEAQ (reference sequence). CDR3 coding DNA: TGTGCCAGCAGCGGAACCGGGACTTCGTACGAGCAGTACTTC. Protein sequence: CASSGTGTSYEQYF.

This CDR3 reads CASSLGGGLQETQYF. The CDR3 DNA reads as TGTGCCAGCAGCTTAGGAGGAGGTCTCCAAGAGACCCAGTACTTC. This chain joins TRBV11-2 and TRBJ2-5; maybe TRBD2 (5 bases). The germline V and J ends were trimmed by 1 base and 1 base, with 10 bases remaining between them. The CDR3 consists of 15 residues. Germline-derived CDR1 and CDR2 are SGHAT and FQNNGV.

The chain combines TRBV27 with TRBJ1-3; D gene unclear. V dropped 6 bases and J dropped 1 base, with 7 bases sitting between them. The CDR3 is made up of 13 amino acids. The germline V gene has CDR1 MNHEY and CDR2 SMNVEV (reference sequence). The CDR3 loop reads CASSAGSGNTIYF. CDR3 coding DNA: TGTGCCAGCAGCGCGGGGTCTGGAAACACCATATATTTT.

This chain uses TRBV5-4 with TRBJ2-3, with 10 bases matching TRBD2. The CDR3 runs 18 residues. V shed 4 bases, J shed 1 base, and the junction held 12 bases outside the gene matches. Germline V gene data show CDR1 as SGHNT and CDR2 as YYREEE (reference sequence). The CDR3 DNA reads TGTGCCAGCAGCCAAGAATGGCGACTAGCGGGTGGCACAGATACGCAGTATTTT. This sequence encodes CASSQEWRLAGGTDTQYF.

This chain joins TRBV5-6 and TRBJ1-3; the D gene is possibly TRBD1 (6 bases). Germline CDR1 reads SGHDT; CDR2 reads YYEEEE. This CDR3 contains 17 residues. V was cut by 4 bases and J by 0 bases, with 17 bases left in between. The CDR3 reads CASSPPAPGDSGNTIYF. The CDR3 DNA sequence: TGTGCCAGCAGCCCACCGGCCCCAGGGGACTCTGGAAACACCATATATTTT. The whole variable domain, remainder taken from reference TRBV5-6 and TRBJ1-3, is DAGVTQSPTHLIKTRGQQVTLRCSPKSGHDTVSWYQQALGQGPQFIFQYYEEEERQRGNFPDRFSGHQFPNYSSELNVNALLLGDSALYLCASSPPAPGDSGNTIYFGEGSWLTVV.

The chain recombines TRBV5-1 with TRBJ2-1; 7 positions match TRBD2. This CDR3 contains 17 residues. Germline V gene lookup returns CDR1 SGHRS and CDR2 YFSETQ. With 2 bases clipped from V and 7 bases from J, the junction kept 15 bases outside the gene matches. The chain's CDR3 is CASSFTAGDGGSNEQFF. The CDR3 DNA reads TGCGCCAGCAGCTTTACGGCGGGAGATGGGGGGTCTAATGAGCAGTTCTTC.

The chain is built from TRBV4-2 and TRBJ2-4; 15 bases map to TRBD2. Per germline, CDR1 LGHNA and CDR2 YNFKEQ. This CDR3 spans 17 amino acids. Trimming removed 4 bases from V and 9 bases from J; junction bases left unmatched: 10. CDR3 in DNA: TGTGCCAGCAGCCCAAAAAGTGGACTAGCGGGAGGGGTCATTCAGTACTTC. Its translation is CASSPKSGLAGGVIQYF.

The chain has TRBV6-5 and TRBJ2-2, with D hard to call. The V end was cut by 2 bases, the J end by 4 bases, with 5 bases between. The CDR3 length is 13 residues. Germline-derived CDR1 and CDR2 are MNHEY and SVGAGI. The CDR3 DNA reads TGTGCCAGCAGTTACCCCCCCACCGGGGAGCTGTTTTTT. Translated: CASSYPPTGELFF.

With respect to this clone: Relative to the germline gene, one junction end is altered; a read error may explain this. The chain couples TRBV7-9 to TRBJ2-7; D gene uncertain. Germline values: CDR1 SEHNR, CDR2 FQNEAQ (reference sequence). This CDR3 contains 13 residues. The CDR3 bases are TGTGCCAGCAGCTTAGGTACCTCCGACGAGCAGTACTTC. It specifies CASSLGTSDEQYF.

This chain joins TRBV27 and TRBJ2-5; 11 nucleotides match TRBD2. V was pared by 5 bases and J by 8 bases, with 19 bases of the junction left unmatched. The CDR3 has 18 amino acids. Germline V gene lookup returns CDR1 MNHEY and CDR2 SMNVEV (reference sequence). In DNA form, the CDR3 reads TGTGCCAGCAGTCAGACAAGGACTCGACTAGCGGGGAGGGGAACCCAGTACTTC. Amino acids: CASSQTRTRLAGRGTQYF.

The rearrangement links TRBV27 to TRBJ2-1; D gene unclear. V was clipped by 1 base and J by 8 bases, with 6 bases between them. This CDR3 has 12 residues. CDR1 and CDR2 from the germline V gene are MNHEY and SMNVEV (reference sequence). CDR3 sequence reads: CASSLFGDEQFF. The CDR3 nucleotides are TGTGCCAGCAGTTTATTTGGGGATGAGCAGTTCTTC.

The chain uses TRBV10-3 and TRBJ2-1; TRBD2 might be the D (7 bases). Germline-derived CDR1 and CDR2 are ENHRY and SYGVKD. V dropped 8 bases and J dropped 3 bases, with 11 bases sitting between them. This CDR3 spans 13 amino acids. The CDR3 nucleotides are TGTGCCATCGGGGAGGGGGTCTACAATGAGCAGTTCTTC. Its translation is CAIGEGVYNEQFF.

The chain combines TRBV20-1 with TRBJ2-1; no definite D call. The CDR3 sequence is 8 residues long. Germline V gene sequence: CDR1 DFQATT, CDR2 SNEGSKA (reference sequence). V lost 8 bases and J lost 5, with 1 base in between. The CDR3 spells CSHNEQFF. The CDR3 DNA is TGCAGTCACAATGAGCAGTTCTTC.

As to this clone: Additional DNA sequences in this sample encode the identical CDR3. This chain connects TRBV5-1 to TRBJ2-1; no definite D call. This CDR3 has 11 amino acids. V lost 1 base, J lost 7 bases, and 3 bases lay in between. Per the germline V gene, CDR1 is SGHRS and CDR2 is YFSETQ. CDR3 DNA: TGCGCCAGCAGCTTGAGTAATGAGCAGTTCTTC. Translated, it gives CASSLSNEQFF.

Only one count was recorded for this clone. The genes are TRBV5-1 and TRBJ2-7; D may be TRBD1 (5 bases). V lost 4 bases, J lost 2 bases, and 19 bases lay in between. The CDR3 extends over 16 amino acids. Germline CDR1 reads SGHRS; CDR2 reads YFSETQ. CDR3 residues: CASSHPNIDSPYEQYF. CDR3 DNA: TGCGCCAGCAGCCACCCCAATATCGACAGTCCCTACGAGCAGTACTTC.

This clone was counted a single time. This chain links TRBV13 with TRBJ2-5; 8 nucleotides match TRBD2. Judging by the DNA end, TRBJ2-7 fits better; the J call may be wrong. The CDR3 spans 16 residues. CDR1 is PRHDT and CDR2 is FYEKMQ in the germline V gene (reference sequence). The CDR3 sequence: CASSLFGVAGTYEQYF. CDR3 in DNA: TGTGCCAGCAGCTTATTCGGAGTAGCGGGAACCTACGAGCAGTACTTC.

This clone occurred once. The V gene is TRBV4-1, the J gene TRBJ2-1, with D possibly TRBD2 on 6 matching bases. The germline CDR1 and CDR2 sequences are MGHRA and YSYEKL. Trimming pared 4 bases from V and 6 bases from J, leaving 22 bases between. The CDR3 runs 17 residues. Written as DNA, the CDR3 is TGCGCCAGCAGCCTCCGGAGCGGAGGCGGGGCGTCCAATGAGCAGTTCTTC. Residues: CASSLRSGGGASNEQFF.

The chain carries TRBV27 and TRBJ2-1; no clear D gene. The V end lost 5 bases, the J end lost 7 bases, and 18 bases lay between the germline ends. CDR3 length: 15 amino acids. Germline loops: CDR1 MNHEY, CDR2 SMNVEV (reference sequence). CDR3: CASSLTDSGWNEQFF. CDR3 sequence (DNA): TGTGCCAGCAGTCTTACAGATTCCGGCTGGAATGAGCAGTTCTTC.